The clone carrying this T cell receptor (beta chain) was counted between two and nine times. Its antigen is currently unknown. These data belong to a study of CD8 T cells in ankylosing spondylitis. Overall study findings and caveats: Clones linked to the disease showed a CD8+ phenotype. They occurred at relatively low frequencies in peripheral blood. In synovial fluid and blood from reactive arthritis, some motif variants were previously reported.

As the method for making TCR beta libraries, quantitative 5'-RACE with molecular barcodes was used. Each CDR3 protein gets one entry after TCRdb re-called the 5' RACE reads with MiXCR. This table has 150,000 to 200,000 distinct CDR3 sequences, over 10% appearing once. Between the trimmed V and J ends, which lost 3 bases and 5 bases, there was a span of 10 bases. The length of the CDR3 is 12 residues. In germline, CDR1 is DFQATT, CDR2 SNEGSKA (reference sequence). The rearrangement joins TRBV20-1 to TRBJ2-5, with unresolved D. The sequence was collected from a female donor with ankylosing spondylitis or in good health (not recorded which). Sequencing input: blood, either unsorted or a sorted T cell fraction (not recorded which). DNA for the CDR3: TGCAGTGCTAGTGATGGGTTCGAGACCCAGTACTTC. This sequence encodes CSASDGFETQYF.